A selection of T cell receptor beta chains follows, all from one sample in a study of patients and donors after allogeneic stem cell transplantation. Using its own MiXCR run on the RT-PCR reads, TCRdb lists one record per CDR3 protein. In the table there are 150,000 to 200,000 distinct CDR3 sequences, around 28% of which are singletons. Material for sequencing was blood, either unsorted or a sorted T cell fraction (not recorded which). These TCRs come from a human donor who was either an allogeneic HSCT recipient or a stem cell or donor lymphocyte infusion donor (not recorded which). It is not recorded whose cells these are; they may come from a transplant donor. Each CDR3 is given with its conserved first and last residue. The D gene is left open where the match is weak. Clone size is not always given. Where it is, it says once, few, many or a class for expanded clones.

TRBJ2-3	NA	TRBV5-1	NA	CASSFDSVITDTQYF	TGCGCCAGCAGCTTTGACTCCGTAATCACAGATACGCAGTATTTT
TRBJ2-7	NA	TRBV20-1	TRBD2	CSARSLSGTSIYEQYF	TGCAGTGCTAGATCGCTATCCGGGACTAGCATCTACGAGCAGTACTTC
TRBJ2-5	NA	TRBV6-5	NA	CASSYDLETQYF	TGTGCCAGCAGTTATGATCTGGAGACCCAGTACTTC
TRBJ2-6	NA	TRBV7-9	NA	CASRTPTSMTSGANVLTF	TGTGCCAGCAGAACCCCGACTAGTATGACATCCGGGGCCAACGTCCTGACTTTC
TRBJ1-1	many	TRBV5-1	NA	CASSFTVNTEAFF	TGCGCCAGCAGCTTCACAGTTAACACTGAAGCTTTCTTT
TRBJ1-5	few	TRBV30	NA	CAWGRVGQPQHF	TGTGCCTGGGGCAGGGTGGGTCAGCCCCAGCATTTT
TRBJ2-5	NA	TRBV5-1	NA	CASSLKVGQETQYF	TGCGCCAGCAGCTTGAAGGTGGGGCAGGAGACCCAGTACTTC
TRBJ2-1	NA	TRBV12-3/TRBV12-4	NA	CASSFLGPRASRYNEQFF	TGTGCCAGCAGTTTTCTTGGGCCGCGGGCCTCAAGATACAATGAGCAGTTCTTC
TRBJ1-6	NA	TRBV6-1	NA	CASSDRGPYNSPLHF	TGTGCCAGCAGTGATCGGGGTCCCTATAATTCACCCCTCCACTTT
TRBJ2-7	few	TRBV29-1	NA	CSVEFLGGDYEQYF	TGCAGCGTTGAATTTCTGGGCGGGGACTACGAGCAGTACTTC
TRBJ2-5	NA	TRBV4-3	TRBD2	CASSLNIGLAGDETQYF	TGCGCCAGCAGCCTAAATATTGGACTAGCGGGAGATGAGACCCAGTACTTC
TRBJ2-7	many	TRBV10-3	TRBD1	CAISESGTGDAREQYF	TGTGCCATCAGTGAGAGTGGGACAGGGGATGCGCGGGAGCAGTACTTC
TRBJ1-1	NA	TRBV28	NA	CASIAAGIQAFF	TGTGCCAGCATAGCCGCAGGGATTCAAGCTTTCTTT
TRBJ2-7	NA	TRBV20-1	TRBD2	CSARERLAGFSYEQYF	TGCAGTGCTAGAGAACGACTAGCGGGCTTCTCCTACGAGCAGTACTTC
TRBJ1-5	NA	TRBV4-1	NA	CASSPYWSHDVGNQPQHF	TGCGCCAGCAGCCCCTACTGGTCCCACGATGTGGGCAATCAGCCCCAGCATTTT
TRBJ2-1	NA	TRBV12-5	NA	CASGLVTSWDEQFF	TGTGCTAGTGGTTTGGTAACATCTTGGGATGAGCAGTTCTTC
TRBJ2-5	NA	TRBV6-2/TRBV6-3	TRBD1	CASRGAGGGETQYF	TGTGCCAGCAGAGGGGCAGGGGGCGGAGAGACCCAGTACTTC
TRBJ2-3	NA	TRBV4-2	TRBD2	CASSQDRAGGLADTQYF	TGTGCCAGCAGCCAAGATCGTGCGGGAGGGCTCGCAGATACGCAGTATTTT
TRBJ2-2	NA	TRBV13	NA	CASSYGLDANTGELFF	TGTGCCAGCAGCTACGGCCTCGATGCGAACACCGGGGAGCTGTTTTTT
TRBJ2-1	NA	TRBV11-3	TRBD2	CASSHGTSGYNEQFF	TGTGCCAGCAGTCACGGGACTAGCGGTTACAATGAGCAGTTCTTC
TRBJ2-7	few	TRBV12-3/TRBV12-4	TRBD2	CASSSQAGGSYEQYF	TGTGCCAGCAGCTCTCAAGCGGGAGGTTCCTACGAGCAGTACTTC
TRBJ2-3	NA	TRBV10-3	TRBD2	CAISESSLQSGRYTDTQYF	TGTGCCATCAGTGAGTCTTCGCTCCAAAGCGGGAGGTACACAGATACGCAGTATTTT
TRBJ2-7	NA	TRBV28	NA	CASSPLAETYEQYF	TGTGCCAGCAGTCCTCTCGCGGAGACCTACGAGCAGTACTTC
TRBJ2-1	few	TRBV6-5	TRBD2	CASSRAGASYNEQFF	TGTGCCAGCAGCCGAGCGGGGGCGAGTTACAATGAGCAGTTCTTC
TRBJ2-6	NA	TRBV6-2/TRBV6-3	TRBD2	CASSYLAVISGANVLTF	TGTGCCAGCAGTTATCTAGCGGTGATTTCTGGGGCCAACGTCCTGACTTTC
TRBJ1-3	few	TRBV15	NA	CATSREATADSGNTIYF	TGTGCCACCAGCAGAGAAGCGACGGCAGACTCTGGAAACACCATATATTTT
TRBJ2-1	few	TRBV4-3	TRBD2	CASSQEVAREEFF	TGCGCCAGCAGCCAAGAGGTAGCCCGGGAGGAGTTCTTC
TRBJ2-1	few	TRBV10-3	TRBD2	CAISESASGSYNEQFF	TGTGCCATCAGTGAGTCGGCTAGCGGCTCCTACAATGAGCAGTTCTTC
TRBJ2-1	NA	TRBV7-9	NA	CASSPRSVAPYNEQFF	TGTGCCAGCAGCCCGAGATCGGTTGCGCCCTACAATGAGCAGTTCTTC
TRBJ1-2	many	TRBV4-3	TRBD1	CASSFSAGGFYGYTF	TGCGCCAGCAGCTTCTCGGCAGGGGGCTTTTACGGCTACACCTTC
TRBJ2-3	NA	TRBV15	NA	CATSRQGSIDTQYF	TGTGCCACCAGCAGACAGGGATCCATAGATACGCAGTATTTT
TRBJ2-3	few	TRBV9	TRBD2	CASRAASGTEDTQYF	TGTGCCAGCAGGGCCGCTAGCGGGACCGAAGATACGCAGTATTTT
TRBJ1-3	NA	TRBV5-5	NA	CASSLRPTSGNTIYF	TGTGCCAGCAGCTTAAGACCCACCTCTGGAAACACCATATATTTT
TRBJ2-5	NA	TRBV29-1	TRBD2	CSVAPGLAEETQYF	TGCAGCGTCGCCCCGGGACTAGCGGAAGAGACCCAGTACTTC
TRBJ1-5	few	TRBV7-8	NA	CASSILGGTYSNQPQHF	TGTGCCAGCAGCATCCTCGGAGGGACATACAGCAATCAGCCCCAGCATTTT
TRBJ2-7	NA	TRBV29-1	NA	CSVVIHYEQYF	TGCAGCGTTGTTATTCACTACGAGCAGTACTTC
TRBJ1-1	many	TRBV6-5	NA	CASSLQGRDTEAFF	TGTGCCAGCAGCCTACAGGGTCGGGACACTGAAGCTTTCTTT
TRBJ2-7	few	TRBV20-1	TRBD2	CSARSVAGGYEQYF	TGCAGTGCTAGGTCGGTAGCGGGAGGCTACGAGCAGTACTTC
TRBJ2-5	NA	TRBV2	NA	CASLGEPGEVGETQYF	TGTGCCAGCCTTGGGGAACCGGGAGAAGTGGGAGAGACCCAGTACTTC
TRBJ2-5	few	TRBV6-5	TRBD2	CASRIHMSGTSFETQYF	TGTGCCAGCAGAATACACATGTCCGGGACTAGCTTCGAGACCCAGTACTTC
TRBJ2-2	NA	TRBV5-1	NA	CASSLTGGRTGELFF	TGCGCCAGCAGCTTGACCGGGGGCCGCACCGGGGAGCTGTTTTTT
TRBJ1-1	NA	TRBV4-2	NA	CASSQERDTEAFF	TGTGCCAGCAGCCAAGAGAGGGACACTGAAGCTTTCTTT
TRBJ2-2	few	TRBV7-3	NA	CASSPHRATTGELFF	TGTGCCAGCAGCCCCCACAGGGCTACCACCGGGGAGCTGTTTTTT
TRBJ2-3	NA	TRBV11-2	NA	CASSLLSTDTQYF	TGTGCCAGCAGCTTACTCAGCACAGATACGCAGTATTTT
TRBJ2-2	NA	TRBV7-2	NA	CASSLGYSGELFF	TGTGCCAGCAGCTTAGGCTACTCCGGGGAGCTGTTTTTT
TRBJ2-1	NA	TRBV7-3	NA	CASSYQGGNEQFF	TGTGCCAGCAGCTACCAAGGAGGCAATGAGCAGTTCTTC
TRBJ1-6	NA	TRBV10-3	TRBD1	CAIRDPGQGDNSPLHF	TGTGCCATCAGAGACCCTGGACAGGGAGATAATTCACCCCTCCACTTT
TRBJ2-3	NA	TRBV24-1	TRBD2	CATKGTNTDTQYF	TGTGCCACCAAAGGGACTAACACAGATACGCAGTATTTT
TRBJ2-7	NA	TRBV4-1	TRBD1	CASSRTMTGGRGEQYF	TGCGCCAGCAGCCGAACGATGACAGGGGGCCGAGGCGAGCAGTACTTC
TRBJ2-5	NA	TRBV29-1	TRBD2	CSVASPGLAGEETQYF	TGCAGCGTTGCTTCGCCGGGACTAGCGGGAGAAGAGACCCAGTACTTC
TRBJ2-1	NA	TRBV20-1	TRBD2	CSASRSGRTHEQFF	TGCAGTGCCAGCCGTAGCGGGAGGACGCATGAGCAGTTCTTC
TRBJ2-3	few	TRBV29-1	NA	CSILPGSSTDTQYF	TGCAGCATCCTTCCGGGGAGTAGCACAGATACGCAGTATTTT
TRBJ2-2	few	TRBV6-2/TRBV6-3	TRBD2	CASTPNWAGGKGELFF	TGTGCCAGCACCCCCAACTGGGCGGGAGGAAAGGGGGAGCTGTTTTTT
TRBJ2-5	NA	TRBV19	TRBD1	CASSTTGVRETQYF	TGTGCCAGTAGTACAACAGGGGTGCGAGAGACCCAGTACTTC
TRBJ2-5	once	TRBV4-2	NA	CASSQELELIQETQYF	TGTGCCAGCAGCCAAGAATTGGAGCTGATCCAAGAGACCCAGTACTTC
TRBJ2-5	NA	TRBV12-3/TRBV12-4	NA	CASSFATETQYF	TGTGCCAGCAGTTTCGCTACGGAGACCCAGTACTTC